The entry below describes one TCR beta chain. This specimen comes from a study of blood T cell repertoires in COVID-19. Looking at the study overall: PBMCs, B-cell-depleted T cells, or T cells provided the cDNA or gDNA that made up the material.

The CDR3 is made up of 16 amino acids. V lost 5 bases to trimming and J lost 6 bases, with 22 bases between them. Germline V gene lookup returns CDR1 LNHNV and CDR2 YYDKDF (reference sequence). Produced via immunoSEQ multiplex PCR; TCRdb's table is partial and in-frame only. The sample holds a few hundred thousand clones, approximately 85% seen once. The clonotype was recovered from a middle-aged man with active or convalescent COVID-19. Sequenced material: peripheral blood. The chain recombines TRBV15 with TRBJ1-1, with D unresolved. The CDR3 region is CATSLDRKPGSPEAFF. The CDR3 nucleotides read TGTGCCACCAGCCTAGATAGGAAGCCGGGAAGCCCTGAAGCTTTCTTT.